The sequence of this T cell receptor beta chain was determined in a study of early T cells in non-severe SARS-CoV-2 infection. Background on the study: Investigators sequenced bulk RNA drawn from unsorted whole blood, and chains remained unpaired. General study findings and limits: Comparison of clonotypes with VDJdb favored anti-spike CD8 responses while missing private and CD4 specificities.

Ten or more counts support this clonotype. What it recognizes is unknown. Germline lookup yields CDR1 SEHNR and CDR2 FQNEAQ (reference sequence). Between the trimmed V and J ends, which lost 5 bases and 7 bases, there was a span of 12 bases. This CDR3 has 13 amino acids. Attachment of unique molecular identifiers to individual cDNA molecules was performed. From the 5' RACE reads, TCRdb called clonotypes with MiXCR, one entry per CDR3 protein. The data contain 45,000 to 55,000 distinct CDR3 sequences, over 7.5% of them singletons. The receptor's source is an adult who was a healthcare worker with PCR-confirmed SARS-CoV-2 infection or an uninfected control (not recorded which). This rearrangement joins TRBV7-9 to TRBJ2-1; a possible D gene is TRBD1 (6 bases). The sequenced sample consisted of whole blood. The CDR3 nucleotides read TGTGCCAGCAGCCCAGGGGTACGGAATGAGCAGTTCTTC. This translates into CASSPGVRNEQFF.